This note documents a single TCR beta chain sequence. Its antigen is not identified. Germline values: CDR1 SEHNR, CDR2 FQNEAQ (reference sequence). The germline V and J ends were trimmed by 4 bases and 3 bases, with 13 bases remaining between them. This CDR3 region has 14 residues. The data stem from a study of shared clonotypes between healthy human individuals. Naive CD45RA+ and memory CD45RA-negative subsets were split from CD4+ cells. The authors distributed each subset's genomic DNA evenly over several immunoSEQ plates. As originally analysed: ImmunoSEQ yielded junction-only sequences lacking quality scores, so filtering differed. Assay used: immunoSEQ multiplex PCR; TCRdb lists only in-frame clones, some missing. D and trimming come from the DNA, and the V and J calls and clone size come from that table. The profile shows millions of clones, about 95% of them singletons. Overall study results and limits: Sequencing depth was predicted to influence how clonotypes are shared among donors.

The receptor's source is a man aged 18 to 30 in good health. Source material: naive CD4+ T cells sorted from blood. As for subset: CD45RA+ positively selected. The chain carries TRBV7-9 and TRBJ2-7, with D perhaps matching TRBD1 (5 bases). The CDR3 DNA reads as TGTGCCAGCAGCTCTTTCGCAGGGTTCTACGAGCAGTACTTC. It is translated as CASSSFAGFYEQYF.